This T cell receptor (beta chain) was recorded in a study of T cell changes during pregnancy in multiple sclerosis. TCRdb's table, derived via immunoSEQ multiplex PCR, lists solely in-frame clones and lacks some. The repertoire has 40,000 to 60,000 clones, roughly 94% of them found once; the top ten carry 0.47%. Germline values: CDR1 SGHRS, CDR2 YFSETQ. V was cut by 4 bases and J by 0 bases, with 17 bases left in between. This CDR3 is 16 amino acids long. The sequencing here drew on CD4+ T cells from peripheral blood mononuclear cells, taken in the first trimester of pregnancy. This receptor was taken from a female donor with multiple sclerosis, enrolled in a pregnancy study. The chain is built from TRBV5-1 and TRBJ2-7, with TRBD2 as a possible D gene (5 bases). CDR3 protein: CASSPGLATVSYEQYF. The CDR3 coding sequence is TGCGCCAGCAGCCCTGGACTTGCCACTGTCTCCTACGAGCAGTACTTC.